The next 10 T cell receptor beta chains were all read from a single sample in a study of immune evolution from preneoplasia to lung adenocarcinoma. Method: immunoSEQ multiplex PCR; TCRdb's copy keeps in-frame clones and lacks some. Found here are 39,000 or so clones, around 85% of them singletons; the top ten hold around 4.5%. Sample: FFPE invasive lung adenocarcinoma tissue. These receptors came from a person between 60 and 70 years old with lung adenocarcinoma.

The chain combines TRBV6-5 with TRBJ1-1, with no clear D. This CDR3 region has 13 residues. Trimming removed 2 bases at V and 2 bases at J, with 6 bases between. Per the germline V gene, CDR1 is MNHEY and CDR2 is SVGAGI. This chain's CDR3 is CASSYIGNTEAFF. CDR3 bases: TGTGCCAGCAGTTACATAGGTAACACTGAAGCTTTCTTT.

V usage is TRBV19 and J usage is TRBJ2-1; 7 bases map to TRBD1. CDR3 length equals 14 residues. Germline V CDR1 and CDR2: LNHDA, SQIVND (reference sequence). Here the CDR3 reads CASSEDRSFNEQFF. Written as DNA, the CDR3 is TGTGCGAGCAGCGAGGACAGGAGCTTCAATGAGCAGTTCTTC.

This chain links TRBV28 with TRBJ2-7, with a weak D call TRBD2 (6 bases). V lost 3 bases to trimming and J lost 2 bases, with 17 bases between them. This CDR3 has 16 amino acids. Germline V gene data show CDR1 as MDHEN and CDR2 as SYDVKM. The CDR3 loop reads CASSFRLTSLTYEQYF. The CDR3 DNA is TGTGCCAGCAGTTTTCGGTTGACTAGTCTAACCTACGAGCAGTACTTC.

This clone was counted a few times. DNA for the CDR3: TGCGCCAGCAATATACCGGGACTTGGGGGCACCGGGGAGCTGTTTTTT. This codes for CASNIPGLGGTGELFF. The chain employs TRBV23-1 and TRBJ2-2, with D perhaps matching TRBD2 (6 bases). TRBV23-1 falls under the ORF class, with uncertain function. Trimming took off 7 bases at V and 4 bases at J, with 19 bases between the two ends. This CDR3 region has 16 residues.

This clone showed up just once. The chain recombines TRBV28 with TRBJ2-7, with D possibly being TRBD1 (6 bases). The V end was cut by 5 bases, the J end by 8 bases, with 19 bases between. Per the germline V gene, CDR1 is MDHEN and CDR2 is SYDVKM. The CDR3 covers 14 residues. The CDR3 is CASSPDYREMKQYF. Here the CDR3 DNA reads TGTGCCAGCAGTCCCGACTACAGGGAAATGAAGCAGTACTTC.

The rearrangement links TRBV9 to TRBJ2-3, with D unclear. Germline V gene sequence: CDR1 SGDLS, CDR2 YYNGEE. This CDR3 region has 13 residues. The V and J ends lost 3 bases and 11 bases respectively, with 16 bases between them. This CDR3 reads CASSARLWVKQYF. The CDR3 nucleotides read TGTGCCAGCAGCGCCAGGTTGTGGGTAAAGCAGTATTTT.

The chain uses TRBV18 and TRBJ2-1; possibly TRBD1 for D (5 bases). V shed 2 bases and J shed 8 bases, with 10 bases lying between them. The germline gives CDR1 KGHSH, CDR2 LQKENI. The CDR3 length is 13 residues. This chain's CDR3 is CASSPIQGDEQFF. In DNA form, the CDR3 reads TGTGCCAGCTCACCAATCCAAGGGGATGAGCAGTTCTTC.

Here the CDR3 reads CASSVDPGSSYEQYF. CDR3 DNA: TGTGCCAGCAGCGTAGACCCGGGTAGCTCCTACGAGCAGTACTTC. J is TRBJ2-7 and V is TRBV9; D is ambiguous. With 0 bases removed from V and 0 bases from J, the gap between germline ends came to 10 bases. The germline gives CDR1 SGDLS, CDR2 YYNGEE. The CDR3 is made up of 15 amino acids.

This clone was found once. The chain is built from TRBV5-4 and TRBJ2-5, with TRBD1 matching 7 bases. After removal of 3 bases from V and 2 bases from J, the junction contained 1 base not matched to a gene. The length of the CDR3 is 13 residues. Germline-derived CDR1 and CDR2 are SGHNT and YYREEE (reference sequence). CDR3 sequence: CASSYRGQETQYF. Here the CDR3 DNA reads TGTGCCAGCAGCTACAGGGGACAAGAGACCCAGTACTTC. Based on the CDR3 plus reference TRBV5-4 and TRBJ2-5, the full variable domain is ETGVTQSPTHLIKTRGQQVTLRCSSQSGHNTVSWYQQALGQGPQFIFQYYREEENGRGNFPPRFSGLQFPNYSSELNVNALELDDSALYLCASSYRGQETQYFGPGTRLLVL.

By proportion, this clone is medium-sized. V usage is TRBV6-5 and J usage is TRBJ2-1; 8 nucleotides line up with TRBD2. This CDR3 contains 14 residues. Germline CDR1 reads MNHEY; CDR2 reads SVGAGI. V dropped 5 bases and J dropped 10; count of bases not matched to a gene: 10. The CDR3: CASSPKAGVREQFF. The CDR3 nucleotides read TGTGCCAGCAGTCCCAAAGCGGGAGTCAGGGAGCAGTTCTTC.